This TCR beta chain was found in a study of blood T cells in healthy people across ages. General study points: The percentage of naive T cells correlated strongly with TCR beta diversity.

A second PCR, run for roughly 7 to 12 cycles, used a sample-barcoded 5' primer plus a J-beta primer mix. TCRdb processed the 5' RACE reads anew with MiXCR; each CDR3 protein has one entry. The sample includes about 800,000 distinct CDR3 sequences, approximately 25% of them seen just once. This clonotype has only a few counts. Its antigen remains unidentified. In terms of origin and age, donors were healthy Caucasian individuals from Russia aged roughly 6 to 95. The extraction recovered at least 5 micrograms of total RNA per sample. The sample was also reused in another study, on T cells of mothers and their children. This second report adds: It was through the M1S primer of the second PCR that sample barcodes and 2-4 random nucleotides were added.

This clonotype was obtained from a boy younger than 18 in good health. Sequenced material: blood.

This CDR3 reads CATEPGGGAQETQYF. DNA of the CDR3: TGTGCCACCGAGCCTGGCGGGGGGGCCCAAGAGACCCAGTACTTC. The chain uses TRBV10-3 and TRBJ2-5; 9 positions match TRBD2. The CDR3 consists of 15 residues. CDR1 and CDR2 (germline): ENHRY, SYGVKD. V was clipped by 10 bases and J by 1 base; unmatched bases: 10.